This T cell receptor (beta chain) was found in a study of prognosis after radiotherapy for stage I lung cancer. CDR1 and CDR2 from the germline V gene are DFQATT and SNEGSKA (reference sequence). The J segment lost 9 bases and the V segment lost 6 bases, leaving 16 bases of the junction unmatched. The length of the CDR3 is 16 residues. Researchers used two-round multiplex PCR to amplify TCR beta CDR3 starting from genomic DNA. Round one of PCR was performed, and it used primers specific to each TRBV and TRBJ gene. Using its own MiXCR run on the multiplex PCR reads, TCRdb lists one record per CDR3 protein. Of over 30,000 distinct CDR3 sequences in the sample, approximately 25% were seen once. This clonotype was detected many times.

The chain combines TRBV20-1 with TRBJ1-6; 8 nucleotides match TRBD1. Sequenced here: PBMCs, sampled before or after stereotactic body radiation therapy (not recorded which). The TCR originated in a donor at least 50 years old with non-small cell lung cancer. The CDR3 sequence is CSARGGQGVWGSPLHF. The CDR3 nucleotides read TGCAGTGCCAGGGGAGGACAGGGAGTTTGGGGTTCACCCCTCCACTTT.